These 24 T cell receptor beta chains came from one sample sequenced in a study of T cells in Graves' hyperthyroidism and ophthalmopathy. TCR beta CDR3 sequences were amplified from RNA transcripts. HTBI primers drove first-round RT-PCR of the TCR CDR3. TCRdb redid the calling of the multiplex PCR reads with MiXCR, one entry per CDR3 protein. The sample has about 320,000 distinct CDR3 sequences; 16% are singletons. The sample taken for sequencing was blood. The receptors shown here come from a young man with Graves' hyperthyroidism.

This clonotype was observed many times. This chain links TRBV28 with TRBJ2-5; 7 nucleotides line up with TRBD2. V shed 6 bases and J 4 bases; nucleotides not matched to a gene: 11. Germline CDR1 is MDHEN and CDR2 is SYDVKM. CDR3 length equals 15 residues. CDR3 bases: TGTGCCAGCAGCGCCGCCAAAGCGGGGCTAGAGACCCAGTACTTC. It encodes CASSAAKAGLETQYF.

This clonotype was counted at least ten times. The chain is built from TRBV12-3 or TRBV12-4 and TRBJ2-1, with unresolved D. Between the trimmed V and J ends, which lost 1 base and 3 bases, there was a span of 19 bases. This CDR3 contains 18 residues. The CDR3 nucleotides are TGTGCCAGCAGTTTAGGCCCTGACGTGGGTGTGGGCTACAATGAGCAGTTCTTC. As protein: CASSLGPDVGVGYNEQFF.

This clonotype was recorded many times. The chain uses TRBV27 and TRBJ2-7; 7 nucleotides align to TRBD2. Germline V gene sequence: CDR1 MNHEY, CDR2 SMNVEV (reference sequence). With 7 bases clipped from V and 2 bases from J, the junction kept 11 bases outside the gene matches. This CDR3 comprises 15 residues. In nucleotides, the CDR3 is TGTGCCAGCACCATCAGTTCCGCGGGGGCCTACGAGCAGTACTTC. It specifies CASTISSAGAYEQYF.

The J gene is TRBJ1-2, the V gene TRBV9, with unresolved D. Between the trimmed V and J ends, which lost 0 bases and 5 bases, there was a span of 14 bases. The germline CDR1 and CDR2 sequences are SGDLS and YYNGEE. CDR3 length: 15 amino acids. CDR3 sequence: CASSVGPTLLYGYTF. Here the CDR3 DNA reads TGTGCCAGCAGCGTAGGGCCGACGCTCCTTTATGGCTACACCTTC.

The chain has TRBV7-9 and TRBJ1-3, with D uncertain. Germline-derived CDR1 and CDR2 are SEHNR and FQNEAQ (reference sequence). V lost 4 bases and J 0 bases, leaving 16 bases between the germline ends. There are 17 residues in the CDR3. The DNA of the CDR3 is TGTGCCAGCAGCTCCCCTGGACGGCCACTCTCTGGAAACACCATATATTTT. Its translation: CASSSPGRPLSGNTIYF.

In this sample, this clonotype turned up many times. The V and J genes are TRBV12-3 or TRBV12-4 and TRBJ1-1, with D possibly matching TRBD1 (5 bases). The CDR3 is made up of 14 amino acids. Trimming cost V 5 bases and J 4 bases, with 14 bases left between them. The CDR3 region is CASSPDGGSTEAFF. In DNA form, the CDR3 reads TGTGCCAGCAGTCCCGATGGGGGATCCACTGAAGCTTTCTTT.

The sample holds one count of this clonotype. The genes are TRBV5-1 and TRBJ1-5; D remains unclear. The V gene lost 0 bases and the J gene lost 2 bases, with 9 bases spanning the gap. The CDR3 loop spans 15 amino acids. CDR1 is SGHRS, CDR2 YFSETQ, per germline. The CDR3 is CASSLGPARNQPQHF. The CDR3 DNA sequence: TGCGCCAGCAGCTTGGGACCGGCGCGCAATCAGCCCCAGCATTTT.

This clonotype has only a few counts. V usage is TRBV6-6 and J usage is TRBJ1-4; D unresolved. Germline V gene lookup returns CDR1 MNHNY and CDR2 SVGAGI (reference sequence). The CDR3 is made up of 17 amino acids. Trimming shortened V by 4 bases and J by 8 bases, and 23 bases separated the two germline ends. This CDR3 reads CASSSSVNLRPQEKLFF. The CDR3 DNA sequence: TGTGCCAGCAGTTCCTCAGTAAACCTCCGACCCCAGGAAAAACTGTTTTTT.

This clonotype was detected only a few times. The gene calls are TRBV5-1 and TRBJ1-6; D call uncertain. Trimming removed 3 bases at V and 10 bases at J, with 14 bases between. Germline V lookup: CDR1 SGHRS, CDR2 YFSETQ. This CDR3 has 14 residues. The CDR3 coding sequence is TGCGCCAGCAGCTCCCAGGACGGAGACTCACCCCTCCACTTT. Translating gives CASSSQDGDSPLHF.

This clonotype was counted ten times or more. This chain connects TRBV12-5 to TRBJ2-1; D unclear. Germline V gene sequence: CDR1 LGHNT, CDR2 FRNRAP. The germline V and J ends were trimmed by 6 bases and 7 bases, with 13 bases remaining between them. This CDR3 contains 13 residues. Here the CDR3 reads CASGMGMENEQFF. The CDR3 nucleotides are TGTGCTAGTGGGATGGGGATGGAGAATGAGCAGTTCTTC.

This clonotype came up many times. The V call is TRBV3-1, the J call TRBJ2-7; 13 bases align to TRBD2. V shed 4 bases, J shed 3 bases, and the junction held 3 bases outside the gene matches. Germline assignment: CDR1 LGHDT and CDR2 YNNKEL (reference sequence). The CDR3 has 15 residues. This chain's CDR3 is CASSLGTSGIYEQYF. CDR3 sequence (DNA): TGTGCCAGCAGCCTCGGGACTAGCGGGATCTACGAGCAGTACTTC.

At least ten counts were recorded for this clonotype. This sequence joins TRBV2 and TRBJ2-2, with D maybe TRBD2 (7 bases). CDR3 length equals 14 residues. V shed 11 bases and J shed 1 base, with 14 bases lying between them. CDR1 and CDR2 from the germline V gene are SNHLY and FYNNEI. CDR3 in DNA: TGTGCCCCTAGGGGGGAGGGGAACACCGGGGAGCTGTTTTTT. It encodes CAPRGEGNTGELFF. The variable domain in full, completed from reference TRBV2 and TRBJ2-2, reads EPEVTQTPSHQVTQMGQEVILRCVPISNHLYFYWYRQILGQKVEFLVSFYNNEISEKSEIFDDQFSVERPDGSNFTLKIRSTKLEDSAMYFCAPRGEGNTGELFFGEGSRLTVL.

This clonotype was recorded at least ten times. The chain recombines TRBV5-1 with TRBJ2-7, with TRBD2 matching over 13 bases. Germline values: CDR1 SGHRS, CDR2 YFSETQ. CDR3 length equals 15 residues. The V and J ends lost 4 bases and 3 bases, in that order; junction bases with no gene match: 4. The CDR3 sequence is CASSMTSGRNYEQYF. For the CDR3, the DNA is TGCGCCAGCAGCATGACTAGCGGGAGGAACTACGAGCAGTACTTC.

The rearrangement uses TRBV10-1 and TRBJ2-1; TRBD1 might be the D (6 bases). Trimming took 3 bases from V and 8 from J, leaving 11 bases between them. This CDR3 region has 13 residues. Germline V lookup: CDR1 WNHNN, CDR2 SYGVQD (reference sequence). The CDR3: CASSEQGRDEQFF. CDR3 DNA: TGCGCCAGCAGTGAACAGGGTCGGGATGAGCAGTTCTTC.

This clonotype came up many times. The chain combines TRBV28 with TRBJ1-1; D is unresolved. The ends were cut back, 7 bases at V and 1 base at J, with 7 bases in the middle. This CDR3 comprises 12 residues. Germline lookup yields CDR1 MDHEN and CDR2 SYDVKM. In DNA, the CDR3 is TGTGCCAGCAATGTCTGGAACACTGAAGCTTTCTTT. Amino acids: CASNVWNTEAFF.

Many counts were recorded for this clonotype. The chain links TRBV6-1 to TRBJ1-1, with D maybe TRBD1 (5 bases). There are 13 residues in the CDR3. Per germline, CDR1 MNHNS and CDR2 SASEGT. V lost 8 bases to trimming and J lost 4 bases, with 14 bases between them. The CDR3 spells CASGGERLTEAFF. CDR3 sequence (DNA): TGTGCCAGCGGGGGGGAACGGCTCACTGAAGCTTTCTTT.

This clonotype has ten or more counts. The chain links TRBV18 to TRBJ1-1, with D possibly matching TRBD1 (5 bases). The length of the CDR3 is 14 residues. Trimming took off 4 bases at V and 5 bases at J, with 14 bases between the two ends. CDR1 and CDR2 from the germline V gene are KGHSH and LQKENI. For the CDR3, the DNA is TGTGCCAGCTCACTAGCCCAGGGTGGGACTGAAGCTTTCTTT. Residues: CASSLAQGGTEAFF.

Many counts were recorded for this clonotype. This chain connects TRBV20-1 to TRBJ1-3; D remains unclear. Germline CDR1 reads DFQATT; CDR2 reads SNEGSKA (reference sequence). CDR3 length equals 14 residues. V was clipped by 3 bases and J by 5 bases, with 14 bases between them. CDR3 bases: TGCAGTGCTAGTCCGAGTGGGAATAGAAACACCATATATTTT. Protein: CSASPSGNRNTIYF.

This chain links TRBV3-1 with TRBJ1-2; perhaps TRBD1 as D (6 bases). The CDR3 spans 14 residues. Trimming removed 2 bases from V and 4 bases from J, with 11 bases in between. In germline, CDR1 is LGHDT, CDR2 YNNKEL (reference sequence). CDR3 nucleotide sequence: TGTGCCAGCAGCCAAACACAGGGATCCTATGGCTACACCTTC. Protein product: CASSQTQGSYGYTF.

This clonotype was recorded only once. The chain employs TRBV18 and TRBJ1-1; weak D call: TRBD1 (5 bases). The CDR3 runs to 11 residues. Trimming left V 8 bases short and J 6 bases short, with 10 bases between. CDR1 and CDR2 from the germline V gene are KGHSH and LQKENI. The CDR3 DNA sequence: TGTGCCAGCACCGGGGGTTCTGAAGCTTTCTTT. Protein: CASTGGSEAFF. The full variable domain, in which reference TRBV18 and TRBJ1-1 provide the parts outside the CDR3, is NAGVMQNPRHLVRRRGQEARLRCSPMKGHSHVYWYRQLPEEGLKFMVYLQKENIIDESGMPKERFSAEFPKEGPSILRIQQVVRGDSAAYFCASTGGSEAFFGQGTRLTVV.

The chain has TRBV19 and TRBJ1-1; a weak D match, TRBD1 (5 bases). Germline V gene lookup returns CDR1 LNHDA and CDR2 SQIVND (reference sequence). The CDR3 runs 13 residues. V was pared by 4 bases and J by 10 bases, with 16 bases between. CDR3 loop: CASSTESGLRAFF. The CDR3 DNA reads TGTGCCAGTAGTACCGAGTCAGGGTTGCGAGCTTTCTTT.

This clonotype was counted ten times or more. J is TRBJ1-5 and V is TRBV30; 11 bases match TRBD1. This CDR3 has 16 amino acids. The trim removed 0 bases at V and 7 bases at J, leaving 8 bases unmatched. Germline values: CDR1 GTSNPN, CDR2 SVGIG (reference sequence). The CDR3 sequence is CAWSVQSGQGVQPQHF. As DNA, the CDR3 is TGTGCCTGGAGTGTACAATCGGGACAGGGGGTGCAGCCCCAGCATTTT.

This clonotype was observed many times. V and J are TRBV11-2 and TRBJ2-7; weak D call: TRBD2 (5 bases). CDR1 and CDR2 (germline): SGHAT, FQNNGV. The CDR3 runs to 15 residues. V was shortened by 2 bases and J by 3 bases, with 14 bases between the two germline ends. As DNA, the CDR3 is TGTGCCAGCAGCTTATCCCCGGCCGGACTCTACGAGCAGTACTTC. Encoded protein: CASSLSPAGLYEQYF.

This chain uses TRBV19 with TRBJ2-5; 11 bases map to TRBD1. The CDR3 extends over 17 amino acids. Per the germline V gene, CDR1 is LNHDA and CDR2 is SQIVND (reference sequence). V dropped 3 bases and J dropped 5; count of bases not matched to a gene: 11. CDR3 loop: CASSIGTGGKQGETQYF. DNA for the CDR3: TGTGCCAGTAGTATTGGGACAGGGGGGAAACAAGGGGAGACCCAGTACTTC.